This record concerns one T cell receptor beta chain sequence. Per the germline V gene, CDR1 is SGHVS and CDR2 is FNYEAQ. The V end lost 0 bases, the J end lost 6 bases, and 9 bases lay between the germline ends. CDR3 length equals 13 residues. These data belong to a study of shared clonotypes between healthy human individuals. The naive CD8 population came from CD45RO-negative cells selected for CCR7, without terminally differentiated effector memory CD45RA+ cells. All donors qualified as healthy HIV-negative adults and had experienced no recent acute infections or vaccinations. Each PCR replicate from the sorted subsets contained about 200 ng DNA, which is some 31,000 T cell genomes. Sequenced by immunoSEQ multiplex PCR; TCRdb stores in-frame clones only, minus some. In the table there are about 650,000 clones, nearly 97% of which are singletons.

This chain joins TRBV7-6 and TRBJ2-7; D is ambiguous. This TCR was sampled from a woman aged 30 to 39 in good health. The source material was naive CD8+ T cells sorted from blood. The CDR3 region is CASSLADGSEQYF. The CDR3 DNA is TGTGCCAGCAGCTTAGCGGACGGTTCCGAGCAGTACTTC.